The sequence of this T cell receptor (beta chain) was determined in a study of cytomegalovirus exposure and HLA in healthy donors. Overall study findings and caveats: Most TCR sequences were seen very rarely across donors, but some public TCRs occurred in many. The authors confirmed in vitro that three CMV-associated chains were specific for CMV antigens. In the approximately 130 validation repertoires, a later analysis found that first-cohort TCR clusters tended to co-occur.

Points on this clone: Its target is not known.

Repertoires were generated with immunoSEQ multiplex PCR, while TCRdb's copy carries only in-frame clones and drops some. Of 90,000 to 100,000 clones listed, approximately 94% are singletons. The TCR originated in a woman aged 25 to 45 in good health and CMV-seropositive. The specimen was PBMCs.

The CDR3 region has the DNA TGTGCCAGTAGTATAGATCACGGGGAATACAATGAGCAGTTCTTC. It is translated as CASSIDHGEYNEQFF. The chain recombines TRBV19 with TRBJ2-1, with a tentative D call TRBD2 (5 bases). Germline V gene data show CDR1 as LNHDA and CDR2 as SQIVND (reference sequence). This CDR3 contains 15 residues. V gave up 0 bases and J gave up 4 bases, with 10 bases separating them.